These 13 T cell receptor beta chains were sequenced from one sample in a study of T cell changes during pregnancy in multiple sclerosis (dated by TCRdb to about 2019). The receptor library was made with the immunoSEQ multiplex PCR assay. The table comes from immuneACCESS by way of TCRdb, which keeps in-frame sequences with V and J called. Part of the clones is missing from these tables; in studies checked, under half for an unresolved V gene and the rest for unknown reasons. The sample table shows about 32,000 clones, and around 91% are seen once. Of the sample, less than 5% is held by the ten largest clones. Here the sequenced sample was CD8+ T cells from peripheral blood mononuclear cells, taken in the second trimester of pregnancy. These receptors came from a female donor in good health, enrolled as a control in a pregnancy study.

The chain couples TRBV11-2 to TRBJ2-1, with 7 bases aligning to TRBD2. The J segment lost 2 bases and the V segment lost 3 bases, leaving 4 bases of the junction unmatched. This CDR3 has 15 amino acids. Germline values: CDR1 SGHAT, CDR2 FQNNGV. CDR3 sequence (DNA): TGTGCCAGCAGCTTGGAGCGGGGAGCCTACAATGAGCAGTTCTTC. This translates into CASSLERGAYNEQFF.

This sequence joins TRBV29-1 and TRBJ1-5, with 7 bases identical to TRBD1. The CDR3 is 14 amino acids. V dropped 6 bases and J dropped 0; count of bases not matched to a gene: 5. Germline CDR1 reads SQVTM; CDR2 reads ANQGSEA. CDR3 amino acids: CSVATGYSNQPQHF. The CDR3, as DNA: TGCAGCGTCGCGACAGGGTATAGCAATCAGCCCCAGCATTTT.

The chain employs TRBV18 and TRBJ2-3; the match to TRBD2 covers 9 bases. V lost 3 bases and J lost 5; bases outside the gene matches: 6. CDR1 and CDR2 (germline): KGHSH, LQKENI. The CDR3 has 15 amino acids. CDR3 region: CASSPTSGRGDTQYF. The CDR3 DNA is TGTGCCAGCTCACCGACTAGCGGACGGGGAGATACGCAGTATTTT.

The CDR3: CATSLDSNQPQHF. Here the CDR3 DNA reads TGTGCCACCAGCCTAGATAGCAATCAGCCCCAGCATTTT. The chain joins TRBV15 to TRBJ1-5; D is unresolved. This CDR3 is built from 13 residues. Germline V CDR1 and CDR2: LNHNV, YYDKDF (reference sequence). The V gene lost 5 bases and the J gene lost 0 bases, with 5 bases spanning the gap.

The genes are TRBV15 and TRBJ1-6, with TRBD1 identical over 7 bases. This CDR3 has 14 residues. The V segment lost 5 bases and the J segment 4 bases; nucleotides outside the gene matches: 2. CDR1 and CDR2 (germline): LNHNV, YYDKDF (reference sequence). CDR3 nucleotide sequence: TGTGCCACCAGCGAACAGGGGTATAATTCACCCCTCCACTTT. It yields the protein CATSEQGYNSPLHF.

The V call is TRBV19, the J call TRBJ2-7; D remains unclear. Per germline, CDR1 LNHDA and CDR2 SQIVND (reference sequence). V dropped 1 base and J dropped 9 bases, with 16 bases sitting between them. This CDR3 comprises 14 residues. CDR3 sequence (DNA): TGTGCCAGTAGTATAGGCCTCCAACAGAACCGGCAGTACTTC. This encodes CASSIGLQQNRQYF.

The chain recombines TRBV7-8 with TRBJ1-2; no clear D. Per germline, CDR1 SGHVS and CDR2 FQNEAQ. V was pared by 5 bases and J by 6 bases, with 13 bases between. CDR3 length equals 13 residues. The CDR3 reads CASSPGLLDGYTF. CDR3 sequence (DNA): TGTGCCAGCAGCCCCGGACTCCTAGATGGCTACACCTTC.

V and J are TRBV27 and TRBJ1-2; D is ambiguous. Germline V lookup: CDR1 MNHEY, CDR2 SMNVEV (reference sequence). V was pared by 2 bases and J by 1 base, with 11 bases between. The CDR3 is made up of 15 amino acids. In nucleotides, the CDR3 is TGTGCCAGCAGTTTAGACCCTACAGATAACTATGGCTACACCTTC. It specifies CASSLDPTDNYGYTF.

J is TRBJ1-2 and V is TRBV14; D remains unclear. The CDR3 covers 18 residues. Trimming took off 1 base at V and 8 bases at J, with 26 bases between the two ends. CDR1 is SGHDN, CDR2 FVKESK, per germline. This chain's CDR3 is CASSQGKVLDGVLEGYTF. The CDR3 region has the DNA TGTGCCAGCAGCCAAGGGAAGGTTTTGGATGGAGTCCTCGAAGGCTACACCTTC.

The chain is built from TRBV30 and TRBJ2-2; 8 nucleotides agree with TRBD1. After removal of 4 bases from V and 6 bases from J, the junction contained 10 bases not matched to a gene. Germline CDR1 GTSNPN, CDR2 SVGIG (reference sequence). The CDR3 has 15 residues. The DNA of the CDR3 is TGTGCCTGGACCCTGACAGGGGATCAGGCCGGGGAGCTGTTTTTT. Its translation: CAWTLTGDQAGELFF.

The sample holds a few counts of this clone. The genes are TRBV4-1 and TRBJ1-6; 9 positions match TRBD1. The CDR3 sequence is 16 residues long. The V gene's germline CDR1 is MGHRA and CDR2 YSYEKL. Trimming took 3 bases from V and 9 from J; bases not matched to a gene: 9. CDR3 DNA sequence: TGCGCCAGCAGCCAGTACCGGGACAGGGTCGGTTCACCCCTCCACTTT. Its translation: CASSQYRDRVGSPLHF.

On this clone itself: Other DNA variants within this sample encode the same CDR3. The V and J genes are TRBV5-6 and TRBJ2-1; TRBD1 matches at 7 bases. This CDR3 has 16 amino acids. V was pared by 0 bases and J by 5 bases, with 8 bases of the junction left unmatched. Germline-derived CDR1 and CDR2 are SGHDT and YYEEEE. The CDR3 coding sequence is TGTGCCAGCAGCTTGGGGGTTCAGGGACAGAACAATGAGCAGTTCTTC. This encodes CASSLGVQGQNNEQFF.

CDR3 nucleotides: TGTGCCAGCAGTTCAAGGCGGACAGCCGAGGGCTATGGCTACACCTTC. It translates to CASSSRRTAEGYGYTF. This rearrangement joins TRBV27 to TRBJ1-2; a possible D gene is TRBD1 (6 bases). CDR1 is MNHEY and CDR2 is SMNVEV in the germline V gene (reference sequence). V was pared by 4 bases and J by 4 bases, with 19 bases between. The CDR3 covers 16 residues.